Here is one TCR beta chain with its context. Its antigen is as yet unknown. This sample was taken from a study of monozygotic twins with inflammatory bowel disease. Both the TCRalpha cDNA and the TCRbeta cDNA were taken through two nested PCRs, lasting approximately 16 and 9 cycles. With the 5' RACE reads reprocessed, TCRdb shows one record per CDR3 protein and no DNA. The table for this sample gives more than 300,000 distinct CDR3 sequences. CDR1 MDHEN and CDR2 SYDVKM come from the germline V gene. The CDR3 is 15 amino acids. Findings and limits, study-wide: Among IBD patients, TCRbeta diversity (inverse Simpson) was lower than in healthy co-twins.

This receptor was identified in a human donor with ulcerative colitis or Crohn's disease, or a healthy co-twin of an affected twin (not recorded which). The specimen sequenced was blood. The chain employs TRBV28 and TRBJ2-7; lacking DNA, the TRBD2 call made by TCRdb goes unchecked. This CDR3 is CASRELAGDPYEQYF. The whole variable domain, filled in from reference TRBV28 and TRBJ2-7, reads DVKVTQSSRYLVKRTGEKVFLECVQDMDHENMFWYRQDPGLGLRLIYFSYDVKMKEKGDIPEGYSVSREKKERFSLILESASTNQTSMYLCASRELAGDPYEQYFGPGTRLTVT.